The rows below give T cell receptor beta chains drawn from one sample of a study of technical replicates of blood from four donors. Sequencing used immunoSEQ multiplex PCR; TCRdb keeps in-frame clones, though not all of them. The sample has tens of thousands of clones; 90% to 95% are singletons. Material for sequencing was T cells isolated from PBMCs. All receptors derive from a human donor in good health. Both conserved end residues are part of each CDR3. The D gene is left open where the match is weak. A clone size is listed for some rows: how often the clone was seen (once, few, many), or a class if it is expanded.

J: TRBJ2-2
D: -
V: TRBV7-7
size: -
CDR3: CASSLDLTGELFF
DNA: TGTGCTAGCAGCTTAGACTTGACCGGGGAGCTGTTTTTT

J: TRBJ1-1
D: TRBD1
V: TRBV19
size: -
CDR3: CASSIQGAYDTEAFF
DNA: TGTGCCAGTAGTATCCAGGGGGCATACGACACTGAAGCTTTCTTT

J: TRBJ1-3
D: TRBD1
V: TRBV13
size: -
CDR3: CASWGQGDSGNTIYF
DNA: TGTGCCAGCTGGGGACAGGGCGACTCTGGAAACACCATATATTTT

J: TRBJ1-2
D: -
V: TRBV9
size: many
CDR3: CASSVETRAGGYGYTF
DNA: TGTGCCAGCAGCGTAGAGACTAGGGCAGGCGGATATGGCTACACCTTC

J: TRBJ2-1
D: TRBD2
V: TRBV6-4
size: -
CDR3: CASSESQRGNEQFF
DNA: TGTGCCAGCAGTGAAAGTCAGCGGGGCAATGAGCAGTTCTTC

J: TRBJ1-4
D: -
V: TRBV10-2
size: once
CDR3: CASSESSQSGEKLFF
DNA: TGCGCCAGCAGTGAGTCGTCACAGTCGGGAGAAAAACTGTTTTTT

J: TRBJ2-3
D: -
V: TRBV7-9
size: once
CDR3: CASSRGLPNRGDTQYF
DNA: TGTGCCAGCAGCAGGGGACTCCCCAACCGGGGAGATACGCAGTATTTT

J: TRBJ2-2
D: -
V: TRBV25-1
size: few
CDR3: CASSDLNTGELFF
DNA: TGTGCCAGCAGTGACCTAAACACCGGGGAGCTGTTTTTT

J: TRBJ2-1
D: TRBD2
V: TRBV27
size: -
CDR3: CATQPLAGVDNEQFF
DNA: TGTGCCACTCAACCACTAGCGGGAGTAGACAATGAGCAGTTCTTC

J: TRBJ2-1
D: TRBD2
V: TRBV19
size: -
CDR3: CAHIEGAGAYNEQFF
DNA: TGTGCCCATATCGAAGGGGCGGGAGCCTACAATGAGCAGTTCTTC

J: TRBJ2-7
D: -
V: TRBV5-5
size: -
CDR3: CASSFGGQSYEQYF
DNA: TGTGCCAGCAGCTTCGGGGGTCAGAGCTACGAGCAGTACTTC

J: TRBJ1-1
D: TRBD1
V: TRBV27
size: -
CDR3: CASSLARQGREAFF
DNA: TGTGCCAGCAGTTTAGCGCGACAGGGGCGAGAAGCTTTCTTT

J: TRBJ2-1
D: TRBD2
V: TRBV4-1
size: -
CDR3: CASSQGYRAGADNEQFF
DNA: TGCGCCAGCAGCCAAGGATATAGAGCGGGAGCCGACAATGAGCAGTTCTTC

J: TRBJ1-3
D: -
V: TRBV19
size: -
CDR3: CASSPIRDNPGNTIYF
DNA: TGTGCCAGTAGTCCTATCCGGGATAACCCTGGAAACACCATATATTTT

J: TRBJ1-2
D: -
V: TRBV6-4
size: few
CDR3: CASSDNRDGGYTF
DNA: TGTGCCAGCAGTGATAACAGGGATGGAGGCTACACCTTC

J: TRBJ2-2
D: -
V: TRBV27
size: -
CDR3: CASSLYREGWADWLISGTGELFF
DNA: TGTGCCAGCAGTTTATACAGGGAGGGCTGGGCCGATTGGCTGATCTCGGGCACCGGGGAGCTGTTTTTT

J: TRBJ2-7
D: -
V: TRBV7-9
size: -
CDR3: CASSVDSYEQYF
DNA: TGTGCCAGCAGCGTTGACAGCTACGAGCAGTACTTC

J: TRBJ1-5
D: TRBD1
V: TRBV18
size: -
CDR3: CASSDDRGTSLGNQPQHF
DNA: TGTGCCAGCTCAGACGACAGGGGGACGTCGTTGGGCAATCAGCCCCAGCATTTT

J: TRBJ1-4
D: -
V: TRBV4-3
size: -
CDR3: CASSQDLGEGNEKLFF
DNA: TGCGCCAGCAGCCAAGATCTGGGGGAGGGTAATGAAAAACTGTTTTTT

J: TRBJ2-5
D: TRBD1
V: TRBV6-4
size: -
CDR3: CASSRDRGETQYF
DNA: TGTGCCAGCAGCCGAGACAGGGGAGAGACCCAGTACTTC

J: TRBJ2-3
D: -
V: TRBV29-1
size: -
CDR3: CSVDSGGTDTQYF
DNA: TGCAGCGTTGATTCGGGGGGCACAGATACGCAGTATTTT

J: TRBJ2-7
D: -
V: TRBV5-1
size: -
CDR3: CASSRTGYEQYF
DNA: TGCGCCAGCAGTCGCACAGGGTACGAGCAGTACTTC

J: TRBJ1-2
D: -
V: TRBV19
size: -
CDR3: CASSPDFYGYTF
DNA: TGTGCCAGTAGTCCAGATTTCTATGGCTACACCTTC

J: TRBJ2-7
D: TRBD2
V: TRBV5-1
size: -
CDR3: CASSLAGTSAYEQYF
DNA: TGCGCCAGCAGCTTGGCCGGGACTAGCGCCTACGAGCAGTACTTC

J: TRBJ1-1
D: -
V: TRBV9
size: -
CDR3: CASSPSSGNTEAFF
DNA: TGTGCCAGCAGCCCATCTTCAGGGAACACTGAAGCTTTCTTT

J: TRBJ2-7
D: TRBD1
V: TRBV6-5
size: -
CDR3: CASSPGQVSYEQYF
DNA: TGTGCCAGCAGTCCCGGACAGGTATCCTACGAGCAGTACTTC

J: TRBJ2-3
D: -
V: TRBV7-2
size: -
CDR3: CASSLGRQSTDTQYF
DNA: TGTGCCAGCAGCTTAGGACGACAGAGCACAGATACGCAGTATTTT

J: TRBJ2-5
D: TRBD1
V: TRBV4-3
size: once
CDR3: CASSQGVGGQGVETQYF
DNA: TGCGCCAGCAGCCAAGGGGTGGGGGGACAGGGAGTGGAGACCCAGTACTTC

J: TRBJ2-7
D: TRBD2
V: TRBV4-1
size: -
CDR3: CASSHLYITSGSYEQYF
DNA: TGCGCCAGCAGCCACCTTTATATCACTAGCGGGAGCTACGAGCAGTACTTC

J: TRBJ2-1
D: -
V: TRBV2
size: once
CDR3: CASSETIQGRYNEQFF
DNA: TGTGCCAGCAGTGAAACGATACAGGGTCGGTACAATGAGCAGTTCTTC

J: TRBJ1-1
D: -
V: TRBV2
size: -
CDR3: CAVQFDTEAFF
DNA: TGTGCCGTGCAGTTTGACACTGAAGCTTTCTTT

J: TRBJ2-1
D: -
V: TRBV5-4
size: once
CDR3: CASSGTQSNEQFF
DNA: TGTGCCAGCAGCGGCACGCAGTCCAATGAGCAGTTCTTC

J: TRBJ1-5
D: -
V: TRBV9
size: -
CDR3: CASSDGQFSNQPQHF
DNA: TGTGCCAGCAGCGACGGACAGTTTAGCAATCAGCCCCAGCATTTT

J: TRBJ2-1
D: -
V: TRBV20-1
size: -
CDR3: CSASEYNEQFF
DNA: TGCAGTGCTAGTGAGTACAATGAGCAGTTCTTC

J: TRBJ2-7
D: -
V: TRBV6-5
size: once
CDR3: CATNRGGYEQYF
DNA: TGTGCCACCAACAGGGGGGGATACGAGCAGTACTTC

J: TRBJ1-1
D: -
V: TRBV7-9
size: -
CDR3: CASSLDSTDTEAFF
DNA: TGTGCCAGCAGCTTAGATTCCACAGACACTGAAGCTTTCTTT

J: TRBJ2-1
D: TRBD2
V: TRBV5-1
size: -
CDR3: CASSFPRETTEQFF
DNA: TGCGCCAGCAGCTTCCCGCGGGAGACCACTGAGCAGTTCTTC

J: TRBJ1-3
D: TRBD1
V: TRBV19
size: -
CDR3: CASRTGRKSGNTIYF
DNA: TGTGCCAGTAGGACAGGGAGAAAATCTGGAAACACCATATATTTT

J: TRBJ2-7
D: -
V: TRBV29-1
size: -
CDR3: CSGGTVDYEQYF
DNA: TGCAGCGGCGGGACGGTAGATTACGAGCAGTACTTC

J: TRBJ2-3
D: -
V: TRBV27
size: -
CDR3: CASSIARDTDTQYF
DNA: TGTGCCAGCAGTATAGCCCGCGACACAGATACGCAGTATTTT

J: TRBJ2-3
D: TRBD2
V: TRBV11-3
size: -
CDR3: CASGKGGTQYF
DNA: TGTGCCAGCGGTAAGGGAGGGACGCAGTATTTT

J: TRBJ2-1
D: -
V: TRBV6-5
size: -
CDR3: CASSQIAMSEQFF
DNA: TGTGCCAGCAGTCAGATAGCGATGAGTGAGCAGTTCTTC

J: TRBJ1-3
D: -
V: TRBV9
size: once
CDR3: CASSLTGNSGNTIYF
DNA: TGTGCCAGCAGCCTCACAGGGAACTCTGGAAACACCATATATTTT

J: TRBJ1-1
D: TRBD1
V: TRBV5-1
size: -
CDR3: CASSSDRGIANTEAFF
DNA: TGCGCCAGCAGCTCCGACAGGGGTATAGCGAACACTGAAGCTTTCTTT

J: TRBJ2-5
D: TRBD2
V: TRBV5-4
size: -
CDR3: CASSRTSGGQETQYF
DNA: TGTGCCAGCAGCCGGACTAGCGGGGGACAAGAGACCCAGTACTTC

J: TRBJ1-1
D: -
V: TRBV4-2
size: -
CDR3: CASTVFRDTEAFF
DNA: TGTGCCAGCACGGTTTTCAGGGACACTGAAGCTTTCTTT

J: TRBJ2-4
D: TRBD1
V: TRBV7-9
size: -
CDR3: CASSLGVRDRDIQYF
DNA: TGTGCCAGCAGCTTAGGGGTCCGGGACAGGGACATTCAGTACTTC

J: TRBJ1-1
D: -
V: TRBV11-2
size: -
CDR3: CASSLDTVRVEAFF
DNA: TGTGCCAGCAGCTTAGATACCGTCCGGGTTGAAGCTTTCTTT

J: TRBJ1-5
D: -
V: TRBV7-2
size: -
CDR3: CASSLSEEQPQHF
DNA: TGTGCCAGCAGCTTATCGGAGGAACAGCCCCAGCATTTT

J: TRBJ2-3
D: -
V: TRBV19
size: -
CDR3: CASSPGGDTQYF
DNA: TGTGCCAGTAGTCCTGGGGGGGATACGCAGTATTTT

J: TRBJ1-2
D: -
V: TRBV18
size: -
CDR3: CASSIGDKVYGYTF
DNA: TGTGCCAGCTCAATTGGGGACAAGGTATATGGCTACACCTTC